The clone carrying this T cell receptor (beta chain) was counted many times. Its antigen is unknown. These data are taken from a study of regulatory T cells in long-lasting Graves disease. Arm-PCR of CDR3 regions and iRepertoire HTBI primers were used to build TCR beta libraries. TCRdb reprocessed the multiplex PCR reads via MiXCR and lists one record per CDR3 protein. Found here are roughly 500,000 distinct CDR3 sequences, around 15% of them singletons; the top ten hold roughly 15%. Study outcomes and limitations: Small sample size may have lowered accuracy.

Time point: newly diagnosed GD, antithyroid drugs for less than 3 months. PBMC RNA served as the TCR library source. These records were also assigned to another study, of T cells in Graves' hyperthyroidism and ophthalmopathy.

Sample: peripheral blood mononuclear cells (PBMCs), taken at new diagnosis, from a patient treated with antithyroid drugs. This receptor was taken from a woman aged 45 to 65 with Graves disease.

CDR3: CASSGRGLQETQYF. The CDR3 region has the DNA TGTGCCAGCAGTGGCCGTGGGCTCCAAGAGACCCAGTACTTC. The V gene is TRBV2, the J gene TRBJ2-5; D call uncertain. V was trimmed by 4 bases and J by 1 base, leaving 10 bases between them. Germline CDR1 and CDR2: SNHLY and FYNNEI. CDR3 length equals 14 residues.